The entry that follows covers one T cell receptor beta chain sequence. Antigen: not known. The sample is drawn from a study of beta chain features in type 1 diabetes. Overall study: Similarity in age, gender and cell yields was seen between patients and healthy donors. Whole-study results and caveats: Moderately but significantly shorter TCRB CDR3s were found in Type 1 diabetes patients in all four CD4+ subsets.

Sequenced material consisted of expressed TCRB transcripts (all of the isolated RNA was reverse transcribed). Libraries were prepared by immunoSEQ multiplex PCR; TCRdb keeps only in-frame clonotypes and omits some of them. This sample has about 370,000 clones; roughly a tenth occur once, and the top ten carry approximately 0.6%. The germline gives CDR1 SGHTS, CDR2 YDEGEE. V lost 2 bases and J 10 bases, leaving 10 bases between the germline ends. This CDR3 contains 12 residues. The chain recombines TRBV5-8 with TRBJ2-1; D gene unclear. The clonotype originates from a man aged 30 to 39 with type 1 diabetes. Material for sequencing was central memory CD4+ T cells from blood. Here the CDR3 reads CASSLRAFEQFF. The CDR3 DNA reads TGTGCCAGCAGCTTAAGGGCTTTCGAGCAGTTCTTC.